The T cell receptor beta chain described here comes from a study of blood T cell repertoires in COVID-19. Study as a whole: Acute-phase and convalescent COVID-19 samples originated in the United States, Italy and Spain. Nucleic acid was either cDNA or gDNA, and it came from T cells, B-cell-depleted T cells, or PBMCs.

Produced via immunoSEQ multiplex PCR; TCRdb's table is partial and in-frame only. The sample yields around 190,000 clones, 70% to 90% seen once. Germline CDR1 and CDR2: SGDLS and YYNGEE. The CDR3 has 16 residues. The V and J ends lost 0 bases and 5 bases, in that order; junction bases with no gene match: 10. The sequenced sample was peripheral blood. The sequence came from a woman aged 80 or older with acute or convalescent COVID-19. The chain is built from TRBV9 and TRBJ2-5, with TRBD2 matching 7 bases. The CDR3 is CASSVATGGRWETQYF. CDR3 DNA sequence: TGTGCCAGCAGCGTAGCTACGGGAGGACGATGGGAGACCCAGTACTTC.